This passage covers 3 T cell receptor beta chains from one sample sequenced in a study of OX40 agonist ivuxolimab in advanced cancers. Produced via immunoSEQ multiplex PCR; TCRdb's table is partial and in-frame only. The sample contains about 61,000 clones, approximately 77% of which appear only once. The sequences come from CD4+ or CD8+ T cells sorted from blood, collected in a trial of the OX40 agonist ivuxolimab. The receptors were gathered from an adult with an advanced solid tumor such as melanoma, head and neck, liver or kidney cancer.

In DNA, the CDR3 is TGTGCCAGCAGCGCGGACAGGGGAGCTGAAGCTTTCTTT. Protein sequence: CASSADRGAEAFF. The gene calls are TRBV11-3 and TRBJ1-1; 9 nucleotides line up with TRBD1. The V and J ends lost 5 bases and 6 bases, in that order; junction bases with no gene match: 4. The CDR3 has 13 amino acids. Germline V lookup: CDR1 SGHNT, CDR2 YENEEA. Together with reference TRBV11-3 and TRBJ1-1, the CDR3 gives the full variable domain: EAGVVQSPRYKIIEKKQPVAFWCNPISGHNTLYWYLQNLGQGPELLIRYENEEAVDDSQLPKDRFSAERLKGVDSTLKIQPAELGDSAVYLCASSADRGAEAFFGQGTRLTVV.

V is TRBV28 and J is TRBJ1-5; D uncertain. This CDR3 is built from 19 residues. V lost 5 bases and J lost 0, with 23 bases in between. The germline gives CDR1 MDHEN, CDR2 SYDVKM. The CDR3 region has the DNA TGTGCCAGCAGTCCCCCCCCTACCGGCGACGTATATAGCAATCAGCCCCAGCATTTT. The encoded protein is CASSPPPTGDVYSNQPQHF.

The V and J genes are TRBV5-1 and TRBJ1-5; D is uncertain. Germline V gene data show CDR1 as SGHRS and CDR2 as YFSETQ. V lost 0 bases to trimming and J lost 0 bases, with 10 bases between them. This CDR3 has 16 amino acids. In DNA, the CDR3 is TGCGCCAGCAGCTTGGACCGGTGGTATAGCAATCAGCCCCAGCATTTT. It specifies CASSLDRWYSNQPQHF.